Listed below are T cell receptor beta chains from one sample, sequenced in a study of blood T cell repertoires in COVID-19. Clones were sequenced by immunoSEQ multiplex PCR, and TCRdb holds only the in-frame ones, with some missing. In the table there are fewer than 250,000 clones, 70% to 90% of which are singletons. The sequenced material came from peripheral blood. The source of these receptors is a woman in her sixties or seventies with active or convalescent COVID-19. CDR3s include the opening cysteine and the closing phenylalanine or tryptophan. The D gene is left open where the match is weak. Rows may omit the clone size; those that give it use once, few, many or a size class.

TRBJ2-3 | NA | TRBV7-9 | TRBD2 | TGTGCCAGCAGCTTATTCCTAGCGGGGGGGAGCACAGATACGCAGTATTTT | CASSLFLAGGSTDTQYF
TRBJ2-4 | NA | TRBV7-3 | NA | TGTGCCAGCAGCCTACTCAGGGTTGGGGCCAAAAACATTCAGTACTTC | CASSLLRVGAKNIQYF
TRBJ1-1 | once | TRBV5-4 | NA | TGTGCCAGCAGCCAACCCCCGGGATACACTGAAGCTTTCTTT | CASSQPPGYTEAFF
TRBJ2-3 | once | TRBV28 | NA | TGTGCCAGCAGTCTATGGGCCGAGGGCACAGATACGCAGTATTTT | CASSLWAEGTDTQYF
TRBJ1-1 | NA | TRBV3-1/TRBV3-2 | TRBD1 | TGTGCCAGCAGCCAAGATTTTCCGGGACAGAGCATGAACACTGAAGCTTTCTTT | CASSQDFPGQSMNTEAFF
TRBJ2-7 | NA | TRBV6-5 | NA | TGTGCCAGCAGTTACTCCCACGGAGGCTCCTACGAGCAGTACTTC | CASSYSHGGSYEQYF
TRBJ2-5 | NA | TRBV5-5 | NA | TGTGCCAGCAGCACAGGGGGGGGACAAGAGACCCAGTACTTC | CASSTGGGQETQYF
TRBJ1-3 | NA | TRBV30 | NA | TGTGCCTGGAGTTCAGGGATCGGAAACACCATATATTTT | CAWSSGIGNTIYF
TRBJ2-7 | NA | TRBV20-1 | TRBD2 | TGCAGTGCTAGTGTCCCTAGCTCTAGCGGGACGTCGGGCGAGCAGTACTTC | CSASVPSSSGTSGEQYF
TRBJ2-6 | NA | TRBV7-2 | TRBD1 | TGTGCCAGCAGCTTCTCGGGACAGGGTAGGTCTGGGGCCAACGTCCTGACTTTC | CASSFSGQGRSGANVLTF
TRBJ2-2 | NA | TRBV10-1 | NA | TGCGCCAGCAAAGGCGGGATGCCCACCGGGGAGCTGTTTTTT | CASKGGMPTGELFF
TRBJ2-1 | NA | TRBV15 | TRBD2 | TGTGCCACCAGCAGAGATCTAGCGGGGGGTGAGCAGTTCTTC | CATSRDLAGGEQFF
TRBJ2-1 | NA | TRBV28 | NA | TGTGCCAGCAGTACCACAGGGAGGGGCTCCTACAATGAGCAGTTCTTC | CASSTTGRGSYNEQFF
TRBJ2-5 | NA | TRBV3-1/TRBV3-2 | TRBD1 | TGTGCCAGCAGCTTCGGACAGGGTCGAGAGACCCAGTACTTC | CASSFGQGRETQYF
TRBJ1-2 | NA | TRBV7-2 | NA | TGTGCCAGCAGCCTCGACACCCGTTATGGCTACACCTTC | CASSLDTRYGYTF
TRBJ1-4 | NA | TRBV30 | NA | TGTGCCTGGGGGACCTCCAGGGAAAAACTGTTTTTT | CAWGTSREKLFF
TRBJ2-2 | once | TRBV13 | TRBD2 | TGTGCCAGCAGCGCCAGCGGGGGGGCCTCCACCGGGGAGCTGTTTTTT | CASSASGGASTGELFF
TRBJ2-5 | NA | TRBV18 | TRBD2 | TGTGCCAGCTCACCCTCGGCTAGCGGGAACCAAGAGACCCAGTACTTC | CASSPSASGNQETQYF
TRBJ1-5 | NA | TRBV7-2 | NA | TGTGCCAGCAGCTTGTCGCGGGGCGTTCAGCCCCAGCATTTT | CASSLSRGVQPQHF
TRBJ1-1 | NA | TRBV29-1 | NA | TGCAGCGTTTCGTCTATTACTGAAGCTTTCTTT | CSVSSITEAFF
TRBJ2-3 | NA | TRBV4-2 | NA | TGTGCCAGCAGCCAAGAGGTCCGCGGCCGGGATAGTTTGCGGGATACGCAGTATTTT | CASSQEVRGRDSLRDTQYF
TRBJ2-1 | NA | TRBV6-5 | NA | TGTGCCAGCAGTCGTACTAGCAATGAGCAGTTCTTC | CASSRTSNEQFF
TRBJ1-5 | NA | TRBV2 | NA | TGTGCCAGCCGGGGGTCCGGACAGCCCCAGCATTTT | CASRGSGQPQHF
TRBJ1-4 | NA | TRBV19 | NA | TGTGCCAGTAGTATAGAAAGGACAAGATATAATGAAAAACTGTTTTTT | CASSIERTRYNEKLFF